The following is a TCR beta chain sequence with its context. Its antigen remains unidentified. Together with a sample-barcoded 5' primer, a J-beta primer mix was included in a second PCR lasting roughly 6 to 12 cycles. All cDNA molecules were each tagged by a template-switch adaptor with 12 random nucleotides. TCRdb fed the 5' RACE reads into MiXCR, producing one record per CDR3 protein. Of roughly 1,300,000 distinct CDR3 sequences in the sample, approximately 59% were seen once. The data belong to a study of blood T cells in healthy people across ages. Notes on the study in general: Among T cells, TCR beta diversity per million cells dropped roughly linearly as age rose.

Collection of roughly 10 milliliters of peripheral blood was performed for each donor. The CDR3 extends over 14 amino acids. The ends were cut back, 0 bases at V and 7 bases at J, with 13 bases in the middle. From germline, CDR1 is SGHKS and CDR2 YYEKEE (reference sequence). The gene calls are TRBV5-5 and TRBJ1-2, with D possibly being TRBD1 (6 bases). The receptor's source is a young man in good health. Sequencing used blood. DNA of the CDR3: TGTGCCAGCAGCTTGGTACAGGGAGTCGCTGGCTACACCTTC. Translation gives CASSLVQGVAGYTF.